The 25 T cell receptor beta chains reported below all come from one sample, sequenced in a study of T cell changes during pregnancy in multiple sclerosis. Sequencing used immunoSEQ multiplex PCR; TCRdb keeps in-frame clones, though not all of them. The data contain 40,000 to 55,000 clones, 85% to 95% of them singletons. This material consisted of CD4+ T cells from peripheral blood mononuclear cells, taken in the third trimester of pregnancy. The receptors were sampled from a female donor with multiple sclerosis, enrolled in a pregnancy study.

This CDR3 is CASIPDAGDNSPLHF. As DNA, the CDR3 is TGTGCCAGCATCCCAGACGCGGGGGATAATTCACCCCTCCACTTT. The chain couples TRBV2 to TRBJ1-6; a weak D match, TRBD1 (5 bases). V was trimmed by 7 bases and J by 5 bases, leaving 15 bases between them. Germline assignment: CDR1 SNHLY and CDR2 FYNNEI. The length of the CDR3 is 15 residues.

The chain links TRBV18 to TRBJ1-5, with a possible D match to TRBD1 (6 bases). Germline lookup yields CDR1 KGHSH and CDR2 LQKENI. The CDR3 length is 14 residues. V lost 2 bases and J lost 7, with 12 bases in between. CDR3 coding DNA: TGTGCCAGCTCACCAATCAGGGGAGAGCAGCCCCAGCATTTT. It yields the protein CASSPIRGEQPQHF. The variable domain in full, completed from reference TRBV18 and TRBJ1-5, reads NAGVMQNPRHLVRRRGQEARLRCSPMKGHSHVYWYRQLPEEGLKFMVYLQKENIIDESGMPKERFSAEFPKEGPSILRIQQVVRGDSAAYFCASSPIRGEQPQHFGDGTRLSIL.

The J gene is TRBJ2-2, the V gene TRBV25-1, with 9 bases that match TRBD1. There are 14 residues in the CDR3. The V gene end was trimmed by 9 bases and the J gene end by 5 bases; junction bases not matched to a gene: 7. Germline-derived CDR1 and CDR2 are MGHDK and SYGVNS. CDR3 sequence reads: CARARTGETGELFF. The CDR3, as DNA: TGTGCCAGGGCTCGGACAGGGGAAACCGGGGAGCTGTTTTTT.

The V gene is TRBV7-8, the J gene TRBJ2-1, with 10 positions matching TRBD2. V lost 0 bases and J lost 13; bases outside the gene matches: 9. Germline CDR1 is SGHVS and CDR2 is FQNEAQ. The CDR3 contains 15 residues. The CDR3 loop reads CASSLASASGGSQFF. The DNA for the CDR3 is TGTGCCAGCAGCTTAGCATCGGCTAGCGGGGGATCACAGTTCTTC.

The chain is built from TRBV6-7 and TRBJ1-2; 10 nucleotides line up with TRBD1. TRBV6-7 is placed among ORFs of uncertain function. Trimming removed 2 bases from V and 7 bases from J; junction bases left unmatched: 10. The CDR3 has 16 residues. The DNA of the CDR3 is TGTGCCAGCAGTTACGGGGGGGACAGGGGATGGTCTGGCTACACCTTC. Its protein product is CASSYGGDRGWSGYTF.

The chain is built from TRBV27 and TRBJ2-2, with 9 bases lining up with TRBD1. CDR3 length: 18 residues. Germline loops: CDR1 MNHEY, CDR2 SMNVEV (reference sequence). With 3 bases clipped from V and 6 bases from J, the junction kept 14 bases outside the gene matches. CDR3 sequence: CASSFRSDRGFFAGELFF. The CDR3 DNA sequence: TGTGCCAGCAGTTTTCGGTCTGACAGGGGGTTTTTTGCCGGGGAGCTGTTTTTT.

V gene TRBV6-5 combines with J gene TRBJ1-1; no firm D call. Trimming took off 7 bases at V and 3 bases at J, with 6 bases between the two ends. The length of the CDR3 is 11 residues. Germline V gene lookup returns CDR1 MNHEY and CDR2 SVGAGI. The CDR3, as DNA: TGTGCCAGCAAATCTTACACTGAAGCTTTCTTT. Encoded protein: CASKSYTEAFF.

The J gene is TRBJ2-7, the V gene TRBV7-3, with TRBD2 matching 11 bases. The CDR3 extends over 17 amino acids. Germline V gene data show CDR1 as SGHTA and CDR2 as FQGTGA. Trimming took 10 bases from V and 5 from J; bases not matched to a gene: 19. CDR3 DNA sequence: TGTGCCAACGGATATGGGACTAGCGGACTCTGCGGAAACGAGCAGTACTTC. Protein product: CANGYGTSGLCGNEQYF.

In nucleotides, the CDR3 is TGTGCCAGCAGCTTAAGCGGGACCCTCACAGATACGCAGTATTTT. This codes for CASSLSGTLTDTQYF. The V call is TRBV7-6, the J call TRBJ2-3, with TRBD2 identical over 7 bases. The CDR3 covers 15 residues. CDR1 SGHVS and CDR2 FNYEAQ come from the germline V gene. The junction had 4 bases not matched to a gene; V was cut back by 2 bases and J by 2 bases.

The rearrangement joins TRBV19 to TRBJ2-1, with TRBD1 identical over 12 bases. The CDR3 extends over 16 amino acids. Germline assignment: CDR1 LNHDA and CDR2 SQIVND (reference sequence). J was trimmed by 7 bases and V by 7 bases; bases with no gene match: 11. The CDR3 loop is CASIRSGGQGANEQFF. CDR3 DNA sequence: TGTGCCAGTATTCGATCAGGGGGACAGGGGGCTAATGAGCAGTTCTTC.

The chain recombines TRBV5-5 with TRBJ1-1; maybe TRBD1 (5 bases). The germline V and J ends were trimmed by 4 bases and 1 base, with 11 bases remaining between them. Germline CDR1 reads SGHKS; CDR2 reads YYEKEE (reference sequence). The CDR3 is made up of 14 amino acids. CDR3 DNA: TGTGCCAGCAGCCCGACAGTAAGGAACACTGAAGCTTTCTTT. Translating it yields CASSPTVRNTEAFF.

This clone was detected only once. The V and J genes are TRBV9 and TRBJ1-4; 7 nucleotides align to TRBD1. Germline V gives CDR1 SGDLS, CDR2 YYNGEE. This CDR3 region has 15 residues. The V segment lost 0 bases and the J segment 7 bases; nucleotides outside the gene matches: 6. The CDR3 reads CASSVAQGRGEKLFF. In DNA, the CDR3 is TGTGCCAGCAGCGTAGCACAGGGGCGGGGTGAAAAACTGTTTTTT.

This clone occurred once. This chain uses TRBV7-9 with TRBJ2-5, with unresolved D. V dropped 4 bases and J dropped 9 bases, with 9 bases sitting between them. CDR1 is SEHNR and CDR2 is FQNEAQ in the germline V gene (reference sequence). There are 11 residues in the CDR3. The CDR3 bases are TGTGCCAGCAGCTGGATCGGGTCCCAGTACTTC. Translation gives CASSWIGSQYF.

The chain is built from TRBV19 and TRBJ1-6, with 8 bases that match TRBD1. The CDR3 has 13 amino acids. With 9 bases clipped from V and 9 bases from J, the junction kept 7 bases outside the gene matches. Germline lookup yields CDR1 LNHDA and CDR2 SQIVND (reference sequence). The DNA for the CDR3 is TGTGCCAGCATCGACAGGGGCGGTTCACCCCTCCACTTT. Encoded protein: CASIDRGGSPLHF.

The rearrangement joins TRBV4-1 to TRBJ2-1, with a tentative D call TRBD2 (7 bases). V lost 0 bases and J lost 7, with 13 bases in between. CDR1 and CDR2 (germline): MGHRA, YSYEKL. The CDR3 is 15 amino acids. The CDR3 sequence: CASSQEGGGLNEQFF. CDR3 sequence (DNA): TGCGCCAGCAGCCAAGAAGGGGGGGGACTTAATGAGCAGTTCTTC.

V is TRBV7-6 and J is TRBJ2-3; 16 positions agree with TRBD2. V trimming: 6 bases; J trimming: 7 bases; junction bases outside the gene matches: 16. CDR3 length: 19 amino acids. Germline-derived CDR1 and CDR2 are SGHVS and FNYEAQ. CDR3 in amino acids: CASRPTGTSGGATGNTQYF. The CDR3 bases are TGTGCCAGCAGACCAACCGGGACTAGCGGGGGGGCTACGGGAAATACGCAGTATTTT.

V gene TRBV4-1 combines with J gene TRBJ1-1, with TRBD1 matching over 8 bases. Germline CDR1 MGHRA, CDR2 YSYEKL. The junction had 6 bases not matched to a gene; V was cut back by 3 bases and J by 0 bases. CDR3 length: 16 amino acids. CDR3 loop: CASSHRDRTMNTEAFF. In nucleotides, the CDR3 is TGCGCCAGCAGCCACCGGGACAGGACAATGAACACTGAAGCTTTCTTT.

J is TRBJ2-5 and V is TRBV2; D gene ambiguous. V lost 0 bases and J lost 5, with 4 bases in between. There are 12 residues in the CDR3. Germline V gene sequence: CDR1 SNHLY, CDR2 FYNNEI. CDR3 bases: TGTGCCAGCAGTGAAGCGGCCGAGACCCAGTACTTC. It translates to CASSEAAETQYF.

The chain has TRBV6-5 and TRBJ1-6, with 9 nucleotides matching TRBD1. Germline values: CDR1 MNHEY, CDR2 SVGAGI. CDR3 length equals 14 residues. V gave up 4 bases and J gave up 7 bases; unmatched junction bases: 2. The CDR3 bases are TGTGCCAGCAGTTGGGACAGGGAGAATTCACCCCTCCACTTT. Translating it yields CASSWDRENSPLHF.

The chain recombines TRBV4-3 with TRBJ2-2; D unclear. Germline V CDR1 and CDR2: LGHNA, YSLEER. CDR3 length: 15 residues. With 4 bases removed from V and 2 bases from J, the gap between germline ends came to 11 bases. The CDR3 nucleotides are TGCGCCAGCAGCCCCGCGGCACACAACACCGGGGAGCTGTTTTTT. Protein: CASSPAAHNTGELFF.

The J gene is TRBJ2-1, the V gene TRBV7-2, with D possibly TRBD2 on 5 matching bases. CDR1 SGHTA and CDR2 FQGNSA come from the germline V gene. V shed 7 bases and J shed 0 bases, with 13 bases lying between them. The CDR3 is 15 amino acids. CDR3 sequence reads: CASNPEGFSYNEQFF. Here the CDR3 DNA reads TGTGCCAGCAACCCTGAGGGTTTCTCCTACAATGAGCAGTTCTTC.

The chain recombines TRBV11-2 with TRBJ2-3, with D perhaps TRBD1 (5 bases). This CDR3 contains 16 residues. The germline V gene encodes CDR1 SGHAT and CDR2 FQNNGV. Trimming removed 5 bases from V and 4 bases from J, with 19 bases in between. Written as DNA, the CDR3 is TGTGCCAGCAGCCCAGTTCAGGGATCGGTATCAGATACGCAGTATTTT. This translates into CASSPVQGSVSDTQYF.

V and J are TRBV21-1 and TRBJ1-1; the table names TRBD1, a call not compared with the DNA. TRBV21-1 is tagged as a pseudogene. CDR3 size: 11 residues. For the CDR3, the DNA is TGTGCCAGCATCCTTAGGGGTGAAGCTTTCTTT. It translates to CASILRGEAFF.

This clone has a handful of counts. The J gene is TRBJ1-1, the V gene TRBV5-6, with D perhaps matching TRBD1 (5 bases). V lost 6 bases to trimming and J lost 2 bases, with 17 bases between them. CDR3 length: 15 amino acids. CDR1 SGHDT and CDR2 YYEEEE come from the germline V gene. Here the CDR3 DNA reads TGTGCCAGCACCGGAGCCTGGGGGGTAAACACTGAAGCTTTCTTT. Its protein is CASTGAWGVNTEAFF.

This chain joins TRBV6-1 and TRBJ1-1; 10 positions match TRBD1. Germline V gene data show CDR1 as MNHNS and CDR2 as SASEGT. With V trimmed by 6 bases and J by 4 bases, 5 bases remained unmatched. The CDR3 is 14 amino acids. The CDR3 spells CASSRQGATTEAFF. The DNA for the CDR3 is TGTGCCAGCAGCCGACAGGGGGCGACCACTGAAGCTTTCTTT.